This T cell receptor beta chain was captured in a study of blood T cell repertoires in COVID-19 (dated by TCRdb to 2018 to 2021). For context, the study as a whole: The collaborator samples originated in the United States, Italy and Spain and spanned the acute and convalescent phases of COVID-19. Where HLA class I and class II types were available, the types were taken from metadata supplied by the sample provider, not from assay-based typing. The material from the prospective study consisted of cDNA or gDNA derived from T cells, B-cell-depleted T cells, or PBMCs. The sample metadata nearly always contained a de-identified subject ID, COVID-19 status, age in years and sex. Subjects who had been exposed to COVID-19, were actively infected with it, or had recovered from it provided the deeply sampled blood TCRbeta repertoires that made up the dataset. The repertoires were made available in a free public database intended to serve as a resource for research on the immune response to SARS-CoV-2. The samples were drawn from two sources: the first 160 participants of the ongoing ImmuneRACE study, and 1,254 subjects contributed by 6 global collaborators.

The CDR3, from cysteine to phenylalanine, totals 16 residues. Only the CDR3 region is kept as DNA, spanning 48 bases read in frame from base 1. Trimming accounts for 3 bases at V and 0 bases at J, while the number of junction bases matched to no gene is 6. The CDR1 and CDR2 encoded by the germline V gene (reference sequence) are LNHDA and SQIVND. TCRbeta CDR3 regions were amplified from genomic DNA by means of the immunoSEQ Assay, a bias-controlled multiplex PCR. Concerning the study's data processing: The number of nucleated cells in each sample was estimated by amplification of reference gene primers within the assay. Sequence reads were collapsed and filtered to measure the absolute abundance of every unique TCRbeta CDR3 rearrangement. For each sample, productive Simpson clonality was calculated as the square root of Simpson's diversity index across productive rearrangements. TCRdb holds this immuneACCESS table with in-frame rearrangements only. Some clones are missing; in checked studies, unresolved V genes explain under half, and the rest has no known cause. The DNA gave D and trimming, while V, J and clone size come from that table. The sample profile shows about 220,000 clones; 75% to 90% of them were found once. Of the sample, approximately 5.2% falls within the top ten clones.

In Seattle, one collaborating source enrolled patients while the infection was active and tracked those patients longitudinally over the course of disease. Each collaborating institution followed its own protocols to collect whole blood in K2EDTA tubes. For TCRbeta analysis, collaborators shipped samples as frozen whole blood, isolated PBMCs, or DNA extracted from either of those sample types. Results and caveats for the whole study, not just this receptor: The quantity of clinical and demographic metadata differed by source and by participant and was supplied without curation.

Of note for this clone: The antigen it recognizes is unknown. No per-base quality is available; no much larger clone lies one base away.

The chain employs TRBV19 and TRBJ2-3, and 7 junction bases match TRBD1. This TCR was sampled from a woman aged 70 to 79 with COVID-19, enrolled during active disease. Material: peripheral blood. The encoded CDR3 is CASSITRTGSTDTQYF. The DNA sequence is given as TGTGCCAGTAGTATCACCCGGACAGGTAGCACAGATACGCAGTATTTT.